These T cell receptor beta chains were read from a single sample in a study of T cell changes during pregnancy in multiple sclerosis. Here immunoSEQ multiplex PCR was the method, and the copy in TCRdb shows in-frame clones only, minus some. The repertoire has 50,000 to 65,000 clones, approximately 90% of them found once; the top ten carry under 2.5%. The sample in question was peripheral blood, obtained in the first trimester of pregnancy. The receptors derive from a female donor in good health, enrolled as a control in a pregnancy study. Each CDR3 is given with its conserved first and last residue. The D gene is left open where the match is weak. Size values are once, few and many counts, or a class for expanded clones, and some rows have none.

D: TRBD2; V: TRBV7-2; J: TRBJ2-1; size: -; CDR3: CASSQGLVYNEQFF; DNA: TGTGCCAGCAGCCAGGGACTAGTCTACAATGAGCAGTTCTTC
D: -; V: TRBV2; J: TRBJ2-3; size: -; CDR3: CASRSLGEGTDTQYF; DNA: TGTGCCAGCAGATCCTTGGGGGAGGGCACAGATACGCAGTATTTT
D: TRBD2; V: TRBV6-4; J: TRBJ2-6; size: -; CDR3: CASSDSGGAGANVLTF; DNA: TGTGCCAGCAGTGACTCGGGGGGGGCTGGGGCCAACGTCCTGACTTTC
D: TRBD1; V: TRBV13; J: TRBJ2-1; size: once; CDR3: CASSLGGTGHNEQFF; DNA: TGTGCCAGCAGCTTAGGAGGGACAGGCCACAATGAGCAGTTCTTC
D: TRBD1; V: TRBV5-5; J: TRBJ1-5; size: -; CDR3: CASSFSGGSNQPQHF; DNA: TGTGCCAGCAGCTTTTCAGGGGGAAGCAATCAGCCCCAGCATTTT
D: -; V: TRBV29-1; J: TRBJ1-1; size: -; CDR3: CSVLIQGRNTEAFF; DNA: TGCAGCGTTTTGATCCAGGGAAGGAACACTGAAGCTTTCTTT
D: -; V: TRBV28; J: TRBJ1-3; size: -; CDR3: CASSSVGNTIYF; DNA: TGTGCCAGCAGCTCAGTTGGAAACACCATATATTTT
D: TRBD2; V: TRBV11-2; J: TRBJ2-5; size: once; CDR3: CASSLRWRELGETQYF; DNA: TGTGCCAGCAGCTTGAGATGGCGGGAGCTCGGTGAGACCCAGTACTTC
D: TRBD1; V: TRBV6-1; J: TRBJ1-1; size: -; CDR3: CASSVLTGSTEAFF; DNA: TGTGCCAGCAGTGTATTGACAGGGAGCACTGAAGCTTTCTTT
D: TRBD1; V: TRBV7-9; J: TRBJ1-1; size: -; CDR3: CASSLHEGQGNTEAFF; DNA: TGTGCCAGCAGCCTCCATGAGGGACAGGGGAACACTGAAGCTTTCTTT
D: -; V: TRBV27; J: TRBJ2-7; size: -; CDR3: CASSLRGGRWNEQYF; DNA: TGTGCCAGCAGTTTGAGGGGGGGCAGGTGGAACGAGCAGTACTTC
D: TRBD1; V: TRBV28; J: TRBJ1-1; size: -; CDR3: CASIRGTANTEAFF; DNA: TGTGCCAGCATAAGGGGGACAGCGAACACTGAAGCTTTCTTT
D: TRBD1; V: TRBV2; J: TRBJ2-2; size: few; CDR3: CASSLARGSTGELFF; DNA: TGTGCCAGCAGTTTGGCCAGGGGGTCTACCGGGGAGCTGTTTTTT
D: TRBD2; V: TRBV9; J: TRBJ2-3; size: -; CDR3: CASSVDLSGGAVDTQYF; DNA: TGTGCCAGCAGCGTAGATCTATCCGGGGGGGCCGTAGATACGCAGTATTTT
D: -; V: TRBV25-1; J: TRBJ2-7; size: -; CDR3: CASSDFRTGSYEQYF; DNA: TGTGCCAGCAGTGATTTCAGGACGGGATCCTACGAGCAGTACTTC
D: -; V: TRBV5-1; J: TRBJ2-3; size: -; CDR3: CASKRATDTQYF; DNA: TGCGCCAGCAAGCGAGCCACAGATACGCAGTATTTT
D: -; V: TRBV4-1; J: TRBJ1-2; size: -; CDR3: CASSQDSFVRTDRHGYTF; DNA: TGCGCCAGCAGCCAAGATTCATTCGTTAGGACAGACCGCCATGGCTACACCTTC
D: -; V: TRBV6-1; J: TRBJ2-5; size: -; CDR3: CASSEVSTRREIQYF; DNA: TGTGCCAGCAGTGAAGTCTCGACTAGAAGGGAGATCCAGTACTTC
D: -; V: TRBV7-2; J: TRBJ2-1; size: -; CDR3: CASSLTGRDEQFF; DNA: TGTGCCAGCAGCTTAACAGGGAGAGATGAGCAGTTCTTC
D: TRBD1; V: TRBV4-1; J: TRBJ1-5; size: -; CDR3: CASSPRDSLNQPQHF; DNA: TGCGCCAGCAGCCCCCGGGACAGCCTAAATCAGCCCCAGCATTTT
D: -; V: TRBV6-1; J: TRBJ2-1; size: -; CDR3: CASSDLRGAPYNEQFF; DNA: TGTGCCAGCAGTGACTTACGGGGGGCGCCCTACAATGAGCAGTTCTTC
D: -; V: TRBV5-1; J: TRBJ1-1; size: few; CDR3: CASSFDRLNTEAFF; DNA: TGCGCCAGCAGCTTCGACAGGCTTAACACTGAAGCTTTCTTT
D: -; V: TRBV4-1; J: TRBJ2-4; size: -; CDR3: CASSPEWRDSKNIQYF; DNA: TGCGCCAGCAGCCCAGAGTGGAGGGACAGCAAAAACATTCAGTACTTC
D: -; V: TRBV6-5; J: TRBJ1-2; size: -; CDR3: CASRRQGSYGYTF; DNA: TGTGCCAGCAGACGCCAGGGGTCCTATGGCTACACCTTC
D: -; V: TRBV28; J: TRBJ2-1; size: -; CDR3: CASSETAYNEQFF; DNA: TGTGCCAGCAGTGAGACAGCGTACAATGAGCAGTTCTTC
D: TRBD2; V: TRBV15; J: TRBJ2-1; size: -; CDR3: CATSRVVAGGWDEQFF; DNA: TGTGCCACCAGCAGAGTTGTAGCGGGGGGGTGGGATGAGCAGTTCTTC
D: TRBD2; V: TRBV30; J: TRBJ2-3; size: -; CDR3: CAWTTGGHPDTQYF; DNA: TGTGCCTGGACCACGGGGGGGCATCCAGATACGCAGTATTTT
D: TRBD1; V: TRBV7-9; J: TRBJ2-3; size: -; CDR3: CASSLGTGASTDTQYF; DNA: TGTGCCAGCAGCTTAGGGACAGGGGCTAGCACAGATACGCAGTATTTT
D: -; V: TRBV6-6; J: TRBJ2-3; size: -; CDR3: CASSTTASTDTQYF; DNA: TGTGCCAGCAGTACGACAGCGAGCACAGATACGCAGTATTTT
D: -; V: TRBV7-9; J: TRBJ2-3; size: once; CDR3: CASSFPGVTDTQYF; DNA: TGTGCCAGCAGCTTCCCGGGTGTGACAGATACGCAGTATTTT
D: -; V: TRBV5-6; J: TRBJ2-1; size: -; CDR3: CASSLSDNEQFF; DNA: TGTGCCAGCAGCTTGTCTGACAATGAGCAGTTCTTC
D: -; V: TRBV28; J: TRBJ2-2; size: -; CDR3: CASSHYDSTGELFF; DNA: TGTGCCAGCAGTCACTACGACTCGACCGGGGAGCTGTTTTTT
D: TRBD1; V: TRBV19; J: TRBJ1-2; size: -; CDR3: CASREDRAHSGYTF; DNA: TGTGCCAGTAGGGAGGACAGGGCCCATTCAGGCTACACCTTC
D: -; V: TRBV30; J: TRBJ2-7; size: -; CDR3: CAWSLQRNYGQYF; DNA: TGTGCCTGGAGTCTGCAAAGAAACTACGGGCAGTACTTC
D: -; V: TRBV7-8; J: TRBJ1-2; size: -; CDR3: CASSSDRSYGYTF; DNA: TGTGCCAGCAGCTCCGACAGGTCTTATGGCTACACCTTC
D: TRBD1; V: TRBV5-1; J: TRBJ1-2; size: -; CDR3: CASSLDRGNGYTF; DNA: TGCGCCAGCAGCCTGGACAGGGGGAATGGCTACACCTTC
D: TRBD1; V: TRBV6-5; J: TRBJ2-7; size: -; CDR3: CASSYGTGVEQYF; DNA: TGTGCCAGCAGTTACGGGACAGGGGTCGAGCAGTACTTC
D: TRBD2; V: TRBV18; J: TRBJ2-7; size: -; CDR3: CASSPRIRGDEQYF; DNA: TGTGCCAGCTCACCAAGAATTCGGGGGGACGAGCAGTACTTC
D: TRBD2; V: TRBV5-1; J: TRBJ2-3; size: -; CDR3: CASHPGGATDTQYF; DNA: TGCGCCAGCCACCCCGGGGGGGCCACAGATACGCAGTATTTT
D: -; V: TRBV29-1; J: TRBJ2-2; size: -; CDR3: CSVEKQGNTGELFF; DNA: TGCAGCGTTGAAAAACAGGGAAATACCGGGGAGCTGTTTTTT
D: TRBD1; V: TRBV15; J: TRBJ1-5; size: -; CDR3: CATSRDRGQGQPQHF; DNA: TGTGCCACCAGCAGAGACAGGGGGCAGGGTCAGCCCCAGCATTTT
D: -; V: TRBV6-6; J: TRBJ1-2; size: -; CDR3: CASSPAAGGYTF; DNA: TGTGCCAGCAGCCCCGCGGCTGGTGGCTACACCTTC
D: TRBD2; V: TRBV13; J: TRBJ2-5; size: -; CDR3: CASSLGGWETQYF; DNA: TGTGCCAGCAGCTTGGGGGGGTGGGAGACCCAGTACTTC
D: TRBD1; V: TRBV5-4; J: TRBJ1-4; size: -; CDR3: CASSPGTGRTNEKLFF; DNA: TGTGCCAGCAGCCCCGGGACAGGGAGAACTAATGAAAAACTGTTTTTT
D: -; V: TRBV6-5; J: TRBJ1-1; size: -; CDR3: CASSYSAGANEAFF; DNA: TGTGCCAGCAGTTACTCCGCAGGGGCTAATGAAGCTTTCTTT
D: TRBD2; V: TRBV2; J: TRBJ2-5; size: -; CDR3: CASSRLALGRETQYF; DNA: TGTGCCAGCAGTAGACTAGCGCTCGGGAGGGAGACCCAGTACTTC
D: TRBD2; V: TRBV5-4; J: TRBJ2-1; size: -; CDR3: CASSLGTSGREEQFF; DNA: TGTGCCAGCAGCTTGGGGACTAGCGGGAGAGAAGAGCAGTTCTTC
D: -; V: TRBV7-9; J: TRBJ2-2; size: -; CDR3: CASSLSGQSSNTGELFF; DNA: TGTGCCAGCAGCTTGAGTGGGCAGTCCTCGAACACCGGGGAGCTGTTTTTT
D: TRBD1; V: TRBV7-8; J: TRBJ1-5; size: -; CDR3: CASSLEGASNQPQHF; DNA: TGTGCCAGCAGCTTAGAGGGGGCTAGCAATCAGCCCCAGCATTTT
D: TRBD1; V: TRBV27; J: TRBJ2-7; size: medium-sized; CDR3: CASSLGQGGYEQYF; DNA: TGTGCCAGCAGTTTGGGACAGGGAGGATACGAGCAGTACTTC
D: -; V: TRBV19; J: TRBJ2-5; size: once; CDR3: CASSIAETQYF; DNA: TGTGCCAGTAGTATAGCGGAGACCCAGTACTTC
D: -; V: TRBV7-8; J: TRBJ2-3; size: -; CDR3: CASSLVASLGTDTQYF; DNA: TGTGCCAGCAGCTTAGTCGCGTCGCTGGGCACAGATACGCAGTATTTT
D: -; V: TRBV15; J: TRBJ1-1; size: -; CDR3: CATSSRTAEAFF; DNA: TGTGCCACCAGCTCCCGGACAGCTGAAGCTTTCTTT
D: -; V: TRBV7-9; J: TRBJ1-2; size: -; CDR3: CASSLLTTTFAYGYTF; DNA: TGTGCCAGCAGCCTACTTACTACGACCTTTGCCTATGGCTACACCTTC
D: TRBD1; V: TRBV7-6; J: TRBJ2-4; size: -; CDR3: CASSALTGYGFQNIQYF; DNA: TGTGCCAGCAGCGCCCTGACAGGGTATGGGTTTCAGAACATTCAGTACTTC